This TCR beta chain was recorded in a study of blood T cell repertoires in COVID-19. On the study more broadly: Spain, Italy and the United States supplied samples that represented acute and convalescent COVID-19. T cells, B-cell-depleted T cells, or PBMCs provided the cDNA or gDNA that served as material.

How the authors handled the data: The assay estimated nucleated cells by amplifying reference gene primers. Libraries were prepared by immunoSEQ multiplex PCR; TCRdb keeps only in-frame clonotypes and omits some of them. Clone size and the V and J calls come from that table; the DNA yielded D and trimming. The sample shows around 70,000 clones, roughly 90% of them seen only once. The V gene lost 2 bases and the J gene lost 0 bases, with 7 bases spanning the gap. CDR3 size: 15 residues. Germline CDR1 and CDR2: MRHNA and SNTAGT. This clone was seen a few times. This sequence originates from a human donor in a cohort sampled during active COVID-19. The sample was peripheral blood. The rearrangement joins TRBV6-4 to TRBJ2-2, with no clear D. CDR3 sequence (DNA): TGTGCCAGCAGTGACGGCCCAACGAACACCGGGGAGCTGTTTTTT. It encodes CASSDGPTNTGELFF.